These 28 T cell receptor beta chains share one sample of origin, sequenced in a study of graft-versus-host responses after intestinal transplantation. The protocol was immunoSEQ multiplex PCR, while the TCRdb copy is restricted to in-frame clones and leaves out a portion. The sample has 35,000 to 45,000 clones; over 85% are singletons. The sequenced sample was PBMCs, obtained roughly 270 days after transplant. The receptors were sampled from a human patient who received an intestinal transplant, so some T cells may come from the graft donor.

The rearrangement links TRBV7-9 to TRBJ2-5, with D maybe TRBD2 (6 bases). V was clipped by 5 bases and J by 4 bases, with 8 bases between them. The CDR3 covers 12 residues. Germline lookup yields CDR1 SEHNR and CDR2 FQNEAQ (reference sequence). The CDR3 nucleotides are TGTGCCAGCAGCATGGAGGGAGAGACCCAGTACTTC. Translated: CASSMEGETQYF.

The chain combines TRBV5-1 with TRBJ1-1, with TRBD1 as a possible D gene (6 bases). The CDR3 runs 14 residues. Germline CDR1 is SGHRS and CDR2 is YFSETQ. Trimming took off 10 bases at V and 0 bases at J, with 16 bases between the two ends. The CDR3 loop is CAASEGGMNTEAFF. The CDR3 nucleotides read TGCGCCGCGTCCGAGGGGGGAATGAACACTGAAGCTTTCTTT.

This clone was counted a few times. The chain is built from TRBV6-5 and TRBJ1-6, with 7 bases that match TRBD1. Per the germline V gene, CDR1 is MNHEY and CDR2 is SVGAGI. J lost 17 bases, V lost 6 bases, and 7 bases had no gene match. CDR3 size: 11 residues. The CDR3 sequence is CASRIDREVHF. The CDR3 DNA reads TGTGCCAGCAGAATAGACAGGGAAGTCCACTTT.

The genes are TRBV30 and TRBJ2-5; tentatively, D is TRBD2 (5 bases). There are 11 residues in the CDR3. The V gene's germline CDR1 is GTSNPN and CDR2 SVGIG (reference sequence). Trimming stripped 4 bases from V and 5 bases from J, with 8 bases between. DNA for the CDR3: TGTGCCTGGACTAGCTTGGAGACCCAGTACTTC. Its translation: CAWTSLETQYF.

This clone was recorded once. J is TRBJ2-7 and V is TRBV27, with 8 nucleotides matching TRBD1. Germline V gene data show CDR1 as MNHEY and CDR2 as SMNVEV (reference sequence). Trimming removed 4 bases from V and 6 bases from J; junction bases left unmatched: 8. The CDR3 consists of 14 residues. The DNA of the CDR3 is TGTGCCAGCAGTTCCCGGCAGGGGGCATTCGAGCAGTACTTC. As protein: CASSSRQGAFEQYF.

CDR3 coding DNA: TGTGCCAGCTCAGAACAGGGAAGCACAGATACGCAGTATTTT. Encoded protein: CASSEQGSTDTQYF. V is TRBV18 and J is TRBJ2-3; weak D call: TRBD1 (6 bases). V was clipped by 5 bases and J by 0 bases, with 9 bases between them. The CDR3 is 14 residues long. Germline CDR1 KGHSH, CDR2 LQKENI. The full variable domain, completed using reference TRBV18 and TRBJ2-3, is NAGVMQNPRHLVRRRGQEARLRCSPMKGHSHVYWYRQLPEEGLKFMVYLQKENIIDESGMPKERFSAEFPKEGPSILRIQQVVRGDSAAYFCASSEQGSTDTQYFGPGTRLTVL.

This clone was observed a handful of times. The rearrangement joins TRBV18 to TRBJ2-1, with 7 bases matching TRBD2. CDR1 is KGHSH, CDR2 LQKENI, per germline. V lost 0 bases to trimming and J lost 4 bases; unmatched junction nucleotides: 6. The CDR3 loop spans 16 amino acids. CDR3 sequence reads: CASSPPGGGGYNEQFF. CDR3 DNA sequence: TGTGCCAGCTCACCACCGGGCGGGGGAGGTTACAATGAGCAGTTCTTC.

V gene TRBV9 combines with J gene TRBJ2-2, with D uncertain. The CDR3 is 13 amino acids. The germline V and J ends were trimmed by 5 bases and 3 bases, with 8 bases remaining between them. The V gene's germline CDR1 is SGDLS and CDR2 YYNGEE. The CDR3 DNA follows: TGTGCCAGCAGGGACCGATACACCGGGGAGCTGTTTTTT. It translates to CASRDRYTGELFF.

The rearrangement joins TRBV9 to TRBJ2-3; 9 nucleotides line up with TRBD2. Per the germline V gene, CDR1 is SGDLS and CDR2 is YYNGEE. This CDR3 has 18 residues. Germline trimming cut 0 bases from V and 2 bases from J; bases unmatched to any gene: 10. The CDR3 here is CASSVGPPLAGVTDTQYF. CDR3 DNA sequence: TGTGCCAGCAGCGTAGGCCCCCCTTTAGCGGGAGTCACAGATACGCAGTATTTT.

The J gene is TRBJ1-4, the V gene TRBV11-3; TRBD1 matches 7 bases. This CDR3 has 14 residues. From germline, CDR1 is SGHNT and CDR2 YENEEA. The junction had 5 bases not matched to a gene; V was cut back by 9 bases and J by 1 base. CDR3 sequence reads: CARYRGRTNEKLFF. As DNA, the CDR3 is TGTGCCAGGTACAGGGGTAGAACTAATGAAAAACTGTTTTTT.

The rearrangement joins TRBV19 to TRBJ1-3; a possible D gene is TRBD1 (5 bases). The CDR3 runs to 15 residues. Germline-derived CDR1 and CDR2 are LNHDA and SQIVND (reference sequence). V shed 6 bases and J shed 0 bases, with 12 bases lying between them. For the CDR3, the DNA is TGTGCCAGTAGCCCGACAGCCTTCTCTGGAAACACCATATATTTT. This encodes CASSPTAFSGNTIYF.

The chain has TRBV6-5 and TRBJ1-5; D not resolved. In germline, CDR1 is MNHEY, CDR2 SVGAGI. CDR3 length equals 15 residues. V lost 1 base and J 4 bases, leaving 11 bases between the germline ends. This CDR3 reads CASSYFGLGNQPQHF. CDR3 in DNA: TGTGCCAGCAGTTACTTCGGACTTGGGAATCAGCCCCAGCATTTT.

The chain recombines TRBV5-1 with TRBJ1-1; 9 bases align to TRBD1. Trimming cost V 5 bases and J 3 bases; bases outside gene matches: 5. Germline V lookup: CDR1 SGHRS, CDR2 YFSETQ. This CDR3 has 14 residues. The chain's CDR3 is CASRVGQGYTEAFF. The CDR3 nucleotides are TGCGCCAGCAGGGTTGGACAGGGGTACACTGAAGCTTTCTTT.

This clone has only one observation. The rearrangement links TRBV5-5 to TRBJ1-6; no reliable D call. CDR3 length equals 17 residues. Germline CDR1 reads SGHKS; CDR2 reads YYEKEE (reference sequence). V was trimmed by 2 bases and J by 0 bases, leaving 12 bases between them. The CDR3 loop is CASSFWGGSSYNSPLHF. The CDR3 region has the DNA TGTGCCAGCAGCTTTTGGGGAGGGAGCTCCTATAATTCACCCCTCCACTTT. Combining the CDR3 with reference TRBV5-5 and TRBJ1-6 gives the whole variable domain DAGVTQSPTHLIKTRGQQVTLRCSPISGHKSVSWYQQVLGQGPQFIFQYYEKEERGRGNFPDRFSARQFPNYSSELNVNALLLGDSALYLCASSFWGGSSYNSPLHFGNGTRLTVT.

The gene calls are TRBV27 and TRBJ2-1, with D maybe TRBD1 (5 bases). Germline assignment: CDR1 MNHEY and CDR2 SMNVEV (reference sequence). V lost 5 bases and J 6 bases, leaving 11 bases between the germline ends. The length of the CDR3 is 13 residues. The CDR3 bases are TGTGCCAGCAGTATTGCTAGGGGCAATGAGCAGTTCTTC. Translation: CASSIARGNEQFF.

The V gene is TRBV15, the J gene TRBJ2-5, with 13 bases lining up with TRBD2. Losses at the gene ends were 4 bases for V and 2 bases for J; bases not matched to a gene: 4. The V gene's germline CDR1 is LNHNV and CDR2 YYDKDF (reference sequence). The CDR3 is made up of 16 amino acids. The CDR3 DNA reads as TGTGCCACCAGCACTCCGACTAGCGGGGGGCAAGAGACCCAGTACTTC. As protein: CATSTPTSGGQETQYF.

The CDR3 DNA reads as TGTGCCAGCAGCCAACCGGGGGGGCCTAGGAGTGAGCAGTTCTTC. Translated, it gives CASSQPGGPRSEQFF. This chain joins TRBV4-2 and TRBJ2-1, with 8 bases lining up with TRBD2. The CDR3 totals 15 residues. The V gene's germline CDR1 is LGHNA and CDR2 YNFKEQ. V was pared by 2 bases and J by 9 bases, with 9 bases of the junction left unmatched.

The CDR3 sequence is CASSGEANYGYTF. CDR3 bases: TGTGCCAGCTCAGGGGAGGCTAACTATGGCTACACCTTC. This sequence joins TRBV19 and TRBJ1-2; D perhaps matches TRBD1 (6 bases). CDR3 length: 13 residues. V was shortened by 9 bases and J by 0 bases, with 11 bases between the two germline ends. Germline V gives CDR1 LNHDA, CDR2 SQIVND (reference sequence). The variable domain in full, with the rest retrieved from reference TRBV19 and TRBJ1-2, is DGGITQSPKYLFRKEGQNVTLSCEQNLNHDAMYWYRQDPGQGLRLIYYSQIVNDFQKGDIAEGYSVSREKKESFPLTVTSAQKNPTAFYLCASSGEANYGYTFGSGTRLTVV.

V gene TRBV5-1 combines with J gene TRBJ2-3; no firm D call. The CDR3 is 14 amino acids. CDR1 and CDR2 (germline): SGHRS, YFSETQ. Trimming shortened V by 4 bases and J by 3 bases, and 12 bases separated the two germline ends. This CDR3 reads CASSLRFFTDTQYF. CDR3 bases: TGCGCCAGCAGCCTACGATTTTTTACAGATACGCAGTATTTT.

V and J are TRBV7-8 and TRBJ2-5; D might be TRBD1 (6 bases). Trimming pared 5 bases from V and 0 bases from J, leaving 10 bases between. This CDR3 comprises 14 residues. The germline CDR1 and CDR2 sequences are SGHVS and FQNEAQ. The CDR3, as DNA: TGTGCCAGCAGCAACAGGGTGCACCAAGAGACCCAGTACTTC. Protein sequence: CASSNRVHQETQYF. The variable domain in full, completed from reference TRBV7-8 and TRBJ2-5, reads GAGVSQSPRYKVAKRGQDVALRCDPISGHVSLFWYQQALGQGPEFLTYFQNEAQLDKSGLPSDRFFAERPEGSVSTLKIQRTQQEDSAVYLCASSNRVHQETQYFGPGTRLLVL.

This clone was found once. The chain links TRBV30 to TRBJ2-2, with D possibly being TRBD1 (6 bases). Trimming removed 4 bases at V and 7 bases at J, with 13 bases between. Germline-derived CDR1 and CDR2 are GTSNPN and SVGIG (reference sequence). CDR3 length: 13 residues. For the CDR3, the DNA is TGTGCCTGGACCGATACAGGGATCGGGGAGCTGTTTTTT. This gives the protein CAWTDTGIGELFF.

V usage is TRBV4-1 and J usage is TRBJ1-5; 10 bases fit TRBD1. The V and J ends lost 1 base and 0 bases, in that order; junction bases with no gene match: 3. The germline V gene encodes CDR1 MGHRA and CDR2 YSYEKL. This CDR3 comprises 17 residues. The CDR3 nucleotides read TGCGCCAGCAGCCAAGGACAGGGGGCTTATAGCAATCAGCCCCAGCATTTT. This encodes CASSQGQGAYSNQPQHF.

The CDR3 DNA is TGCGCCAGCAGTGACAGGGGGGAGCTGTTTTTT. This translates into CASSDRGELFF. The chain couples TRBV10-2 to TRBJ2-2; no clear D. Per the germline V gene, CDR1 is WSHSY and CDR2 is SAAADI. V lost 3 bases, J lost 8 bases, and 4 bases lay in between. CDR3 length: 11 residues.

The V call is TRBV11-2, the J call TRBJ1-2; D is uncertain. The CDR3 loop spans 12 amino acids. Trimming removed 0 bases at V and 10 bases at J, with 9 bases between. Germline lookup yields CDR1 SGHAT and CDR2 FQNNGV. CDR3 amino acids: CASSLDHSDYTF. CDR3 in DNA: TGTGCCAGCAGCTTAGATCATTCGGACTACACCTTC.

This chain links TRBV27 with TRBJ2-3; a possible D gene is TRBD1 (5 bases). CDR3 length: 13 amino acids. The germline V gene has CDR1 MNHEY and CDR2 SMNVEV (reference sequence). V lost 6 bases and J lost 3, with 10 bases in between. Here the CDR3 DNA reads TGTGCCAGCAGGCAGACAGCTACAGATACGCAGTATTTT. This gives the protein CASRQTATDTQYF.

V and J are TRBV10-1 and TRBJ1-2; the match to TRBD1 covers 7 bases. This CDR3 is 13 amino acids long. Germline V lookup: CDR1 WNHNN, CDR2 SYGVQD (reference sequence). J was trimmed by 4 bases and V by 5 bases; bases with no gene match: 4. The CDR3 reads CASSPTGAYGYTF. In DNA, the CDR3 is TGCGCCAGCAGTCCTACAGGGGCCTATGGCTACACCTTC.

The rearrangement joins TRBV6-5 to TRBJ2-5; D may be TRBD2 (6 bases). CDR1 and CDR2 from the germline V gene are MNHEY and SVGAGI. Trimming took off 6 bases at V and 2 bases at J, with 16 bases between the two ends. The CDR3 is 15 amino acids. CDR3 protein: CASSRSWGTQETQYF. The CDR3 region has the DNA TGTGCCAGCAGCCGGAGTTGGGGGACTCAAGAGACCCAGTACTTC.

J is TRBJ2-4 and V is TRBV10-1; D remains ambiguous. CDR1 and CDR2 (germline): WNHNN, SYGVQD (reference sequence). There are 14 residues in the CDR3. Deletions cut 4 bases from V and 0 bases from J, with 7 bases between. CDR3 sequence (DNA): TGCGCCAGCAGTGCGGCCATAGCCAAAAACATTCAGTACTTC. Encoded protein: CASSAAIAKNIQYF.